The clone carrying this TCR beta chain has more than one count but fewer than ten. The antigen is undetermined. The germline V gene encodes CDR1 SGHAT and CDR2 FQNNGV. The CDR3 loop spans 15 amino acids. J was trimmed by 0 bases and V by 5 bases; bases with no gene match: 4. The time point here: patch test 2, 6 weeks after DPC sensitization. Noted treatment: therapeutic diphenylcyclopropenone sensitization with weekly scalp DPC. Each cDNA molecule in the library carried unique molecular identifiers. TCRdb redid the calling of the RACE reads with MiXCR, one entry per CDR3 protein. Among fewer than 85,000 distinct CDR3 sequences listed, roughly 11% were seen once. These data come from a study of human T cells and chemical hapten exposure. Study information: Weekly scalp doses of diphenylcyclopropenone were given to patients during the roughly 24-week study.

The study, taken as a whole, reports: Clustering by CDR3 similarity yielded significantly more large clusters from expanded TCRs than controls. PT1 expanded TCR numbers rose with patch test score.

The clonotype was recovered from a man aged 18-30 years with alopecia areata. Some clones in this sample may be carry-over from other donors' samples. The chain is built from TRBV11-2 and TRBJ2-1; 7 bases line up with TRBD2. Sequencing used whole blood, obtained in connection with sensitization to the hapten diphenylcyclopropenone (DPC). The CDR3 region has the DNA TGTGCCAGCAGCCAAAGGGAGGGCTCCTACAATGAGCAGTTCTTC. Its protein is CASSQREGSYNEQFF. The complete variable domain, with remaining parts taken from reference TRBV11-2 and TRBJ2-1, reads EAGVAQSPRYKIIEKRQSVAFWCNPISGHATLYWYQQILGQGPKLLIQFQNNGVVDDSQLPKDRFSAERLKGVDSTLKIQPAKLEDSAVYLCASSQREGSYNEQFFGPGTRLTVL.